Sequencing of this TCR beta chain was carried out in a study of T-cell reconstitution after alpha-beta-depleted transplantation in children. A TCRbeta library incorporating unique molecular identifiers was prepared. A single record per CDR3 protein comes from TCRdb applying MiXCR to the PCR reads. The table records approximately 390,000 distinct CDR3 sequences, approximately 11% of them present only once. Germline-derived CDR1 and CDR2 are SGHTA and FQGTGA. The V and J ends lost 5 bases and 9 bases, in that order; junction bases with no gene match: 10. The CDR3 contains 14 residues. The chain couples TRBV7-3 to TRBJ2-1; 7 bases are shared with TRBD1. The source material was PBMCs from the stem cell graft donor, sampled from the stem cell graft. The sequence was obtained from a human donor who donated a stem cell graft to a child with acute myeloid leukemia. CDR3 nucleotide sequence: TGTGCCAGCAGCCCGGGACAGAGGGGAACTGAGCAGTTCTTC. It is translated as CASSPGQRGTEQFF.